This T cell receptor (beta chain) originates from a study of blood T cell repertoires in COVID-19. Overall study context: Some COVID-19 samples were acute and others convalescent; all came from the United States, Italy and Spain. PBMCs, B-cell-depleted T cells, or T cells provided the cDNA or gDNA that made up the material.

The CDR3 has 19 residues. Trimming at V came to 9 bases and at J to 5 bases, leaving 22 bases not matched to a gene. In germline, CDR1 is KGHDR, CDR2 SFDVKD. Original methodology: Estimation of nucleated cell counts relied on the amplification of reference gene primers. Profiled with immunoSEQ multiplex PCR; TCRdb holds only in-frame clones, not every one. V and J calls and clone size are given by that table; D and trimming were obtained from the DNA. The sample lists about 160,000 clones; just under 90% were seen once. The TCR originated in a woman in her 70s with COVID-19, enrolled during active disease. The chain recombines TRBV24-1 with TRBJ2-1; 9 nucleotides line up with TRBD2. The source material was peripheral blood. The CDR3 is CATPHAGRGLASGDNEQFF. As DNA, the CDR3 is TGTGCCACCCCCCACGCCGGCAGGGGCTTAGCTAGCGGGGACAATGAGCAGTTCTTC.